Here is one T cell receptor (beta chain) with its context. These data belong to a study of cytomegalovirus exposure and HLA in healthy donors. Though nominally healthy at sampling, donors likely had unrecorded immune exposures. Use of 60 Vbeta and 13 Jbeta primers characterized the PCR. Data came from immunoSEQ multiplex PCR; TCRdb stores just in-frame clones and leaves some out. The sample contains roughly 150,000 clones, roughly 70% of which appear only once. CDR1 is SGDLS and CDR2 is YYNGEE in the germline V gene. This CDR3 comprises 15 residues. V lost 0 bases and J 1 base, leaving 10 bases between the germline ends.

The receptor comes from a man aged 25 to 40 in good health and CMV-seropositive. V and J are TRBV9 and TRBJ1-1; D is uncertain. Sequenced sample: PBMCs. The CDR3: CASSVEAGTNTEAFF. Here the CDR3 DNA reads TGTGCCAGCAGCGTAGAGGCAGGAACGAACACTGAAGCTTTCTTT.